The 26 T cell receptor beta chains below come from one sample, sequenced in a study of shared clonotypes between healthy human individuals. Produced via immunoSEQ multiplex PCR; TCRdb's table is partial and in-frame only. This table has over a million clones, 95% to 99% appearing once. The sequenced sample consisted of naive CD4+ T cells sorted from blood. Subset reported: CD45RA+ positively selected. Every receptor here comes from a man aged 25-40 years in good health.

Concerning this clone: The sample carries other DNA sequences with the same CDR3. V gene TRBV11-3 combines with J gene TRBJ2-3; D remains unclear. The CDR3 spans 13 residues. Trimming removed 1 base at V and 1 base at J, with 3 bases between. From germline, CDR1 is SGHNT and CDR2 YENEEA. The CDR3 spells CASSLGGTDTQYF. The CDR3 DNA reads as TGTGCCAGCAGCTTAGGAGGCACAGATACGCAGTATTTT.

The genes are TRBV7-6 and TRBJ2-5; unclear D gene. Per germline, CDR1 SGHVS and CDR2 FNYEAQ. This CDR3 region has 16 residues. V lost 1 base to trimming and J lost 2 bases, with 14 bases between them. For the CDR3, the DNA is TGTGCCAGCAGCTTAGGCGTCAGCGTGCTACAAGAGACCCAGTACTTC. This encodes CASSLGVSVLQETQYF.

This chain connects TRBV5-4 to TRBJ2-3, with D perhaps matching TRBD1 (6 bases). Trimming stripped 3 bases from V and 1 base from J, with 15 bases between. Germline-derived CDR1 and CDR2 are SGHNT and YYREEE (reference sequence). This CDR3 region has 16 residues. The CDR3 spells CASSWPGVLGTDTQYF. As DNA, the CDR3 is TGTGCCAGCAGCTGGCCAGGGGTTCTGGGCACAGATACGCAGTATTTT.

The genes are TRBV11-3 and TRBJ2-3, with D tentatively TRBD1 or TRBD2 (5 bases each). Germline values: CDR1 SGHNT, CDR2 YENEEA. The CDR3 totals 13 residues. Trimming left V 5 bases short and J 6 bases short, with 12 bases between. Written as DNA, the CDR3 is TGTGCCAGCAGCCGGGACCTTGGCGATACGCAGTATTTT. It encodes CASSRDLGDTQYF.

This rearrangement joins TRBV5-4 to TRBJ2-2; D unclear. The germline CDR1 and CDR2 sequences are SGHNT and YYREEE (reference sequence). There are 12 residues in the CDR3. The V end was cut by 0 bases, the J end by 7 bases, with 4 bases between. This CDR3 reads CASSLDVGELFF. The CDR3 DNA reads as TGTGCCAGCAGCTTGGACGTCGGGGAGCTGTTTTTT. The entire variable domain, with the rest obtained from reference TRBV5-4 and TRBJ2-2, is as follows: ETGVTQSPTHLIKTRGQQVTLRCSSQSGHNTVSWYQQALGQGPQFIFQYYREEENGRGNFPPRFSGLQFPNYSSELNVNALELDDSALYLCASSLDVGELFFGEGSRLTVL.

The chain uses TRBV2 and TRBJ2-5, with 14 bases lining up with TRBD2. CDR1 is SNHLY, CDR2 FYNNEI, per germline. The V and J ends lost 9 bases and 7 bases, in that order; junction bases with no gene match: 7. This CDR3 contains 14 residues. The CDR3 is CASSGTSGSGTQYF. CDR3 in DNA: TGTGCCAGTTCCGGGACTAGCGGGAGTGGGACCCAGTACTTC.

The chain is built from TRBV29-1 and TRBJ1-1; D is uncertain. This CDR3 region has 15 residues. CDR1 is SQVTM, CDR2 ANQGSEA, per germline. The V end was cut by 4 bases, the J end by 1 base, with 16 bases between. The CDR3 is CSVVRRGRRNTEAFF. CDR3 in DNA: TGCAGCGTTGTTCGTAGAGGCAGGAGGAACACTGAAGCTTTCTTT.

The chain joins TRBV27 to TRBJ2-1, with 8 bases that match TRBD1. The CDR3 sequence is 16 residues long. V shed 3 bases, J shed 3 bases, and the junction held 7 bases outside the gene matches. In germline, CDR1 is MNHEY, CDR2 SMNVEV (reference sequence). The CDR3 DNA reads TGTGCCAGCAGTTTGGTGGCAGGGGGCATCTACAATGAGCAGTTCTTC. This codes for CASSLVAGGIYNEQFF.

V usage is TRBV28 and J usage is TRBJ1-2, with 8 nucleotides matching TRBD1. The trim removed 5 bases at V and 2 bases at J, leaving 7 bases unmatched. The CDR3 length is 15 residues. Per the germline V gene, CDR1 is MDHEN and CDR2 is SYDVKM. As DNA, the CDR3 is TGTGCCAGCAGTCTTCCGACAGGGGTGAACTATGGCTACACCTTC. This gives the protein CASSLPTGVNYGYTF.

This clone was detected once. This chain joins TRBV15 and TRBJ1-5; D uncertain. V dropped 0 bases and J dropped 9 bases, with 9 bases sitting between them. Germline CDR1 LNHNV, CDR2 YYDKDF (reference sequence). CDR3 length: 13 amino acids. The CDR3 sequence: CATSRDPVSPQHF. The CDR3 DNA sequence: TGTGCCACCAGCAGAGATCCCGTTTCGCCCCAGCATTTT.

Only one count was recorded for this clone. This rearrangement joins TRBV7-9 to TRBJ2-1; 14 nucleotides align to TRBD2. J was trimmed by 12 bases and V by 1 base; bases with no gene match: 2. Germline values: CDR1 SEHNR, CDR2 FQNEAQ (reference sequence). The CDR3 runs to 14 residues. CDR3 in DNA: TGTGCCAGCAGCTTAGTCGGGACTAGCGGGAGGCAGTTCTTC. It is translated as CASSLVGTSGRQFF. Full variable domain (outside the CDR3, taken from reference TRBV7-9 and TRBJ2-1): DTGVSQNPRHKITKRGQNVTFRCDPISEHNRLYWYRQTLGQGPEFLTYFQNEAQLEKSRLLSDRFSAERPKGSFSTLEIQRTEQGDSAMYLCASSLVGTSGRQFFGPGTRLTVL.

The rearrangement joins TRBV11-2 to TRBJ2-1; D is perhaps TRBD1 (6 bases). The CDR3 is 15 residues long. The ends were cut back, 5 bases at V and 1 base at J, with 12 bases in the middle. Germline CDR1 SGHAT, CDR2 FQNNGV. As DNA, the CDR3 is TGTGCCAGCAGCGCTCAGGGGAATTCCTACAATGAGCAGTTCTTC. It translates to CASSAQGNSYNEQFF.

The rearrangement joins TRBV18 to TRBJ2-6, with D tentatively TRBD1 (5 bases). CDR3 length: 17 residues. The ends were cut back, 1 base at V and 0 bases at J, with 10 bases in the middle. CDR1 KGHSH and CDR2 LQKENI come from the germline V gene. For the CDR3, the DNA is TGTGCCAGCTCACCACGTACAGGTATCTCTGGGGCCAACGTCCTGACTTTC. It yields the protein CASSPRTGISGANVLTF.

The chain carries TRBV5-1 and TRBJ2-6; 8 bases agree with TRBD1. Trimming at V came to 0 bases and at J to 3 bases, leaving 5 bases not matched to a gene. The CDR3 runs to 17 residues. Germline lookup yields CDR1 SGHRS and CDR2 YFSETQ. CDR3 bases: TGCGCCAGCAGCTTGGCTCAGGGGGCCCTTGGGGCCAACGTCCTGACTTTC. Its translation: CASSLAQGALGANVLTF.

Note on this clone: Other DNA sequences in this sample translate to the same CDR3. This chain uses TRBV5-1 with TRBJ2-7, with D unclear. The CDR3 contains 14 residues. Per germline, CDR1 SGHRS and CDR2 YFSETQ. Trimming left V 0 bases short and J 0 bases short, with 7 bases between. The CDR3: CASSLASSSYEQYF. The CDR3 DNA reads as TGCGCCAGCAGCTTGGCCTCAAGCTCCTACGAGCAGTACTTC.

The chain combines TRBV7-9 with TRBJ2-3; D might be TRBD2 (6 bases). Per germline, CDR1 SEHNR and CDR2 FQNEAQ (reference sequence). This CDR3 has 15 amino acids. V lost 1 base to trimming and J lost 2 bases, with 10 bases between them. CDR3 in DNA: TGTGCCAGCAGCTTAGGGACTACTCACACAGATACGCAGTATTTT. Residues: CASSLGTTHTDTQYF.

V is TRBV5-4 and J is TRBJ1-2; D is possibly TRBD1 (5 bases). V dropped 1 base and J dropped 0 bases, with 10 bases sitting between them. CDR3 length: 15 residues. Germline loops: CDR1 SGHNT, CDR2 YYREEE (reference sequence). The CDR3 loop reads CASSLQGWANYGYTF. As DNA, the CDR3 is TGTGCCAGCAGCTTGCAGGGTTGGGCTAACTATGGCTACACCTTC.

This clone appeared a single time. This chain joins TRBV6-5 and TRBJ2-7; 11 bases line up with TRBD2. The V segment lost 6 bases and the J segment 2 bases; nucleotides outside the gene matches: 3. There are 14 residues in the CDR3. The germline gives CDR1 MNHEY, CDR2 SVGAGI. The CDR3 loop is CASSPLAGAYEQYF. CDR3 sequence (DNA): TGTGCCAGCAGCCCACTAGCGGGGGCCTACGAGCAGTACTTC.

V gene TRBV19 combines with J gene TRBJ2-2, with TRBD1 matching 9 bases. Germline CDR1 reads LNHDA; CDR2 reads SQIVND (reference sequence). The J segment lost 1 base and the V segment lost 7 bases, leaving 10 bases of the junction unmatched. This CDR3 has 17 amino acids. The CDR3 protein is CASTPLRGQGNTGELFF. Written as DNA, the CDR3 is TGTGCCAGTACCCCCCTAAGGGGACAGGGGAACACCGGGGAGCTGTTTTTT.

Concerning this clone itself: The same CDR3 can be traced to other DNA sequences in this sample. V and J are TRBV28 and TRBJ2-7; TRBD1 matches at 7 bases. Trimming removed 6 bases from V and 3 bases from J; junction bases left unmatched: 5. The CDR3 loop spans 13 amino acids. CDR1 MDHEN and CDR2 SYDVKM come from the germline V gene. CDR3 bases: TGTGCCAGCAGCCTTCGGGACAGCTACGAGCAGTACTTC. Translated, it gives CASSLRDSYEQYF. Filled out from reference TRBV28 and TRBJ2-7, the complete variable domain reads DVKVTQSSRYLVKRTGEKVFLECVQDMDHENMFWYRQDPGLGLRLIYFSYDVKMKEKGDIPEGYSVSREKKERFSLILESASTNQTSMYLCASSLRDSYEQYFGPGTRLTVT.

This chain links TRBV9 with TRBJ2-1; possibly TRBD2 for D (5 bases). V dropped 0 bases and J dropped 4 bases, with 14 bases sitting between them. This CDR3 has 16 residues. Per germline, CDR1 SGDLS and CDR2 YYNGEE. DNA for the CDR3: TGTGCCAGCAGCGTAGGATCAGCGGATCAATACAATGAGCAGTTCTTC. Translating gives CASSVGSADQYNEQFF.

In nucleotides, the CDR3 is TGTGCCAGCAGCTCCCCCCAATTGCGGCCCTACAATGAGCAGTTCTTC. This translates into CASSSPQLRPYNEQFF. The chain uses TRBV28 and TRBJ2-1; the D is unclear. CDR1 and CDR2 from the germline V gene are MDHEN and SYDVKM. This CDR3 has 16 amino acids. The V end was cut by 6 bases, the J end by 2 bases, with 17 bases between.

The DNA of the CDR3 is TGTGCCAGCCGGTCTTCTTGGAGCACTGAAGCTTTCTTT. This gives the protein CASRSSWSTEAFF. This chain joins TRBV5-5 and TRBJ1-1; D not certain. CDR1 is SGHKS and CDR2 is YYEKEE in the germline V gene (reference sequence). This CDR3 has 13 residues. Trimming cost V 7 bases and J 4 bases, with 14 bases left between them.

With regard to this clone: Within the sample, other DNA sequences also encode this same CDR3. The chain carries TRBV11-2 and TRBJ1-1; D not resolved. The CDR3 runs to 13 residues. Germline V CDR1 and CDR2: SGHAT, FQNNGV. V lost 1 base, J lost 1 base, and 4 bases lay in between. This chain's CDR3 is CASSLGGNTEAFF. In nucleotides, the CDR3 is TGTGCCAGCAGCTTAGGCGGGAACACTGAAGCTTTCTTT.

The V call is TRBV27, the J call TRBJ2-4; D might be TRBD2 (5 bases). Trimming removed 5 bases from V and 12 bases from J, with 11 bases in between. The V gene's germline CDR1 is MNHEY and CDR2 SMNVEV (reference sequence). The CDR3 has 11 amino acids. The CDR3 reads CASSDSRDQYF. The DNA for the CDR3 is TGTGCCAGCAGTGACTCACGGGATCAGTACTTC.

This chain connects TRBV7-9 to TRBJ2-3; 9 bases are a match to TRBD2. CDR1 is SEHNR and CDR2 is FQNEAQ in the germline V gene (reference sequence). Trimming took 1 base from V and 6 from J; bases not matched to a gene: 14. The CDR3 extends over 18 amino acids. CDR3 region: CASSLGATSGIQGDTQYF. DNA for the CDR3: TGTGCCAGCAGCTTAGGAGCGACTAGCGGAATCCAAGGGGATACGCAGTATTTT.